The text below deals with one T cell receptor beta chain. The record originates from a study of cytomegalovirus exposure and HLA in healthy donors. Researchers ran the PCR with 60 Vbeta and 13 Jbeta primers. Clones were sequenced by immunoSEQ multiplex PCR, and TCRdb holds only the in-frame ones, with some missing. Here the sample spans roughly 45,000 clones, approximately 80% being singletons. The germline V gene encodes CDR1 SEHNR and CDR2 FQNEAQ (reference sequence). Trimming at V came to 0 bases and at J to 7 bases, leaving 8 bases not matched to a gene. This CDR3 has 15 amino acids. The clonotype was recovered from a man younger than 40 in good health and CMV-seronegative. The source material was PBMCs. This sequence joins TRBV7-9 and TRBJ1-1; 7 bases align to TRBD1. CDR3 sequence: CASSLAGSGGGEAFF. The CDR3 coding sequence is TGTGCCAGCAGCTTAGCGGGGTCAGGGGGAGGTGAAGCTTTCTTT.